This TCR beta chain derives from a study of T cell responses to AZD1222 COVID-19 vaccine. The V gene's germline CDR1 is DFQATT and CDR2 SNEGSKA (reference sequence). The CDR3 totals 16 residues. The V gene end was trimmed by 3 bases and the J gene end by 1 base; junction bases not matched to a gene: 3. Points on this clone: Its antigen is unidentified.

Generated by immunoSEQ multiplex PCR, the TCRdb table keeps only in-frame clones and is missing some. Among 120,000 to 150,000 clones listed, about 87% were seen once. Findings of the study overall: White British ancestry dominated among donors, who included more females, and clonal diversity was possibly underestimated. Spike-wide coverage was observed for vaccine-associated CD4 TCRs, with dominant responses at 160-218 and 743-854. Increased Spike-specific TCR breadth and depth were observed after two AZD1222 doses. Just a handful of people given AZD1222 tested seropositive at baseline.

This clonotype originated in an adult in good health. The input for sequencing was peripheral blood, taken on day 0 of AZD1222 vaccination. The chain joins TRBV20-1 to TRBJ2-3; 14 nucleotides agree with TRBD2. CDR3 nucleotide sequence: TGCAGTGCTAGTTTGGGACTAGCGGGGGGCACAGATACGCAGTATTTT. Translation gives CSASLGLAGGTDTQYF.